This TCR beta chain appears in the sequencing data of a study of blood T cell repertoires in COVID-19. Generated by immunoSEQ multiplex PCR, the TCRdb table keeps only in-frame clones and is missing some. Of fewer than 150,000 clones listed, 77% are singletons. The CDR3 has 14 residues. Germline-derived CDR1 and CDR2 are MNHEY and SVGAGI. V dropped 6 bases and J dropped 0 bases, with 9 bases sitting between them. The chain links TRBV6-5 to TRBJ1-5; no firm D call. This clonotype originated in an elderly man with acute or convalescent COVID-19. Sequenced material: peripheral blood. The chain's CDR3 is CASRAYYSNQPQHF. In nucleotides, the CDR3 is TGTGCCAGCAGAGCTTACTATAGCAATCAGCCCCAGCATTTT.